Below are 20 T cell receptor beta chains sequenced from a single sample in a study of T cell responses to AZD1222 COVID-19 vaccine. Sequencing used immunoSEQ multiplex PCR; TCRdb keeps in-frame clones, though not all of them. The table lists about 110,000 clones, approximately 91% of them singletons. Source: peripheral blood, taken on day 0 of AZD1222 vaccination. These receptors originate from an adult in good health.

This sequence joins TRBV28 and TRBJ1-2, with D possibly TRBD1 on 6 matching bases. Trimming removed 7 bases at V and 4 bases at J, with 19 bases between. CDR3 length: 15 residues. The germline gives CDR1 MDHEN, CDR2 SYDVKM. CDR3 nucleotide sequence: TGTGCCAGCACCCCCCACCCCGGGGGCAGCTATGGCTACACCTTC. Translated: CASTPHPGGSYGYTF.

The chain carries TRBV2 and TRBJ1-5; D not certain. The germline V gene has CDR1 SNHLY and CDR2 FYNNEI. This CDR3 contains 13 residues. Deletions cut 5 bases from V and 1 base from J, with 6 bases between. CDR3 sequence (DNA): TGTGCCAGCAGTTACAGCAGCAATCAGCCCCAGCATTTT. Its protein product is CASSYSSNQPQHF.

The chain is built from TRBV7-2 and TRBJ2-7; D is perhaps TRBD2 (5 bases). The CDR3 contains 15 residues. V lost 5 bases, J lost 2 bases, and 16 bases lay in between. Looked up from germline, CDR1 is SGHTA and CDR2 is FQGNSA. This CDR3 reads CASSRVVGETYEQYF. CDR3 coding DNA: TGTGCCAGCAGCCGGGTCGTTGGGGAGACCTACGAGCAGTACTTC.

This clone appeared a single time. The chain links TRBV19 to TRBJ2-1; D call uncertain. V shed 3 bases and J shed 4 bases, with 13 bases lying between them. Germline values: CDR1 LNHDA, CDR2 SQIVND (reference sequence). This CDR3 comprises 15 residues. In DNA form, the CDR3 reads TGTGCCAGTAGTATCCCTCCCCCCTCATACAATGAGCAGTTCTTC. Translating it yields CASSIPPPSYNEQFF.

The chain couples TRBV4-1 to TRBJ2-7, with 9 bases aligning to TRBD2. CDR3 size: 19 residues. Germline V gene lookup returns CDR1 MGHRA and CDR2 YSYEKL. Unmatched junction bases numbered 17, after V lost 4 bases and J lost 1 base. The chain's CDR3 is CASSLSRLAGISVSYEQYF. CDR3 DNA sequence: TGCGCCAGCAGCCTCTCTAGGCTAGCGGGAATTTCGGTGTCCTACGAGCAGTACTTC.

The chain joins TRBV30 to TRBJ1-5; D not resolved. Trimming removed 0 bases at V and 4 bases at J, with 7 bases between. Germline loops: CDR1 GTSNPN, CDR2 SVGIG (reference sequence). The CDR3 covers 13 residues. The CDR3 coding sequence is TGTGCCTGGAGTGTACAGATAAATCAGCCCCAGCATTTT. Protein product: CAWSVQINQPQHF.

The V gene is TRBV11-2, the J gene TRBJ2-4, with D perhaps matching TRBD1 or TRBD2 (6 bases each). Germline-derived CDR1 and CDR2 are SGHAT and FQNNGV. This CDR3 is built from 14 residues. The V end lost 4 bases, the J end lost 5 bases, and 12 bases lay between the germline ends. The CDR3 reads CASSSTGTENIQYF. The CDR3 bases are TGTGCCAGCAGCTCTACAGGGACTGAAAACATTCAGTACTTC.

This chain links TRBV6-5 with TRBJ2-2, with no clear D. V was cut by 5 bases and J by 6 bases, with 10 bases left in between. The germline V gene encodes CDR1 MNHEY and CDR2 SVGAGI. The CDR3 totals 13 residues. CDR3 amino acids: CASSLVRSGELFF. The CDR3 bases are TGTGCCAGCAGTCTCGTCCGTTCCGGGGAGCTGTTTTTT.

This clone has only a few counts. The chain links TRBV10-1 to TRBJ2-1; 10 bases are shared with TRBD2. CDR3 length: 16 amino acids. Germline V gives CDR1 WNHNN, CDR2 SYGVQD (reference sequence). V was clipped by 3 bases and J by 8 bases; unmatched bases: 10. The chain's CDR3 is CASSEFQREGSDEQFF. The CDR3 region has the DNA TGCGCCAGCAGTGAATTCCAGCGGGAGGGTTCGGATGAGCAGTTCTTC.

The V and J genes are TRBV7-2 and TRBJ2-1; 13 bases are shared with TRBD2. The J segment lost 6 bases and the V segment lost 5 bases, leaving 7 bases of the junction unmatched. The CDR3 covers 16 residues. Per germline, CDR1 SGHTA and CDR2 FQGNSA. The CDR3 region has the DNA TGTGCCAGCAGCCGGACTAGCGGGAGCGGTGGCAATGAGCAGTTCTTC. Translation: CASSRTSGSGGNEQFF.

The chain carries TRBV6-5 and TRBJ2-3; no definite D call. Germline CDR1 and CDR2: MNHEY and SVGAGI. The CDR3 loop spans 12 amino acids. The ends were cut back, 8 bases at V and 6 bases at J, with 12 bases in the middle. CDR3 residues: CASGTKTDTQYF. DNA of the CDR3: TGTGCCAGCGGAACGAAGACCGATACGCAGTATTTT.

J is TRBJ2-3 and V is TRBV7-3, with 11 bases matching TRBD2. The V and J ends lost 5 bases and 3 bases, in that order; junction bases with no gene match: 7. Germline V gives CDR1 SGHTA, CDR2 FQGTGA. The CDR3 runs 16 residues. This CDR3 is CASSISGGAGTDTQYF. CDR3 DNA sequence: TGTGCCAGCAGCATTAGCGGGGGGGCAGGGACAGATACGCAGTATTTT.

This chain links TRBV3-1 (or the pseudogene TRBV3-2) with TRBJ1-2; D is possibly TRBD1 (5 bases). The CDR3 covers 13 residues. Trimming took 0 bases from V and 11 from J, leaving 13 bases between them. Germline CDR1 reads LGHDT; CDR2 reads YNNKEL (reference sequence). The CDR3 is CASSQDIQGRYTF. In nucleotides, the CDR3 is TGTGCCAGCAGCCAAGATATCCAGGGAAGATACACCTTC.

The chain recombines TRBV6-5 with TRBJ1-4, with D hard to call. Germline V lookup: CDR1 MNHEY, CDR2 SVGAGI. The CDR3 consists of 10 residues. The V end lost 8 bases, the J end lost 8 bases, and 6 bases lay between the germline ends. The CDR3 DNA follows: TGTGCCAGCTGGGAGGAAAAACTGTTTTTT. Protein product: CASWEEKLFF.

As to this clone: At the DNA level, this CDR3 is encoded by other sequences in the same sample as well. The genes are TRBV2 and TRBJ1-6; D is possibly TRBD1 (6 bases). The CDR3 totals 14 residues. Trimming pared 3 bases from V and 10 bases from J, leaving 13 bases between. CDR1 is SNHLY and CDR2 is FYNNEI in the germline V gene. CDR3 sequence reads: CASSDETGRSPLHF. The CDR3 nucleotides read TGTGCCAGCAGTGACGAGACAGGTAGATCACCCCTCCACTTT.

This chain links TRBV5-1 with TRBJ2-2; TRBD1 is a possible D gene (6 bases). Trimming left V 0 bases short and J 5 bases short, with 8 bases between. CDR1 and CDR2 from the germline V gene are SGHRS and YFSETQ. The CDR3 is 14 residues long. The CDR3 region has the DNA TGCGCCAGCAGCTTGGGACAGGTGACCGGGGAGCTGTTTTTT. Translating it yields CASSLGQVTGELFF. The variable domain in full, with the rest retrieved from reference TRBV5-1 and TRBJ2-2, is KAGVTQTPRYLIKTRGQQVTLSCSPISGHRSVSWYQQTPGQGLQFLFEYFSETQRNKGNFPGRFSGRQFSNSRSEMNVSTLELGDSALYLCASSLGQVTGELFFGEGSRLTVL.

V gene TRBV30 combines with J gene TRBJ1-2, with 9 positions matching TRBD1. J was trimmed by 2 bases and V by 1 base; bases with no gene match: 5. Germline V lookup: CDR1 GTSNPN, CDR2 SVGIG (reference sequence). The CDR3 runs 15 residues. CDR3 sequence (DNA): TGTGCCTGGAGTGGGACAGGGGAGACCAACTATGGCTACACCTTC. This sequence encodes CAWSGTGETNYGYTF.

This clone has only a few counts. The CDR3 region is CASSPQDRVYGYTF. In nucleotides, the CDR3 is TGTGCCAGCAGTCCACAGGACAGGGTTTATGGCTACACCTTC. This rearrangement joins TRBV27 to TRBJ1-2; 8 nucleotides align to TRBD1. Germline CDR1 reads MNHEY; CDR2 reads SMNVEV (reference sequence). The CDR3 consists of 14 residues. V trimming: 5 bases; J trimming: 5 bases; junction bases outside the gene matches: 7.

The chain has TRBV6-5 and TRBJ2-4; 7 bases agree with TRBD1. There are 14 residues in the CDR3. Germline loops: CDR1 MNHEY, CDR2 SVGAGI. Trimming took 6 bases from V and 0 from J; bases not matched to a gene: 2. The CDR3 DNA reads TGTGCCAGCAGGGGACAGTTAGCCAAAAACATTCAGTACTTC. It codes for CASRGQLAKNIQYF.

V usage is TRBV7-3 and J usage is TRBJ1-1; D is possibly TRBD1 (6 bases). The CDR3 is 15 amino acids. Germline V CDR1 and CDR2: SGHTA, FQGTGA. With 3 bases removed from V and 1 base from J, the gap between germline ends came to 12 bases. CDR3 in amino acids: CASSFNRASNTEAFF. The CDR3 nucleotides read TGTGCCAGCAGCTTTAACAGGGCTTCGAACACTGAAGCTTTCTTT.